The 32 T cell receptor beta chains listed next were all sequenced from one sample in a study of cytomegalovirus exposure and HLA in healthy donors (dated by TCRdb to 2016 to 2017). Library method: the immunoSEQ multiplex PCR assay. For the multiplex PCR, a mixture combining 60 forward primers for TCR Vbeta segments and 13 reverse primers for TCR Jbeta segments was used. Held by TCRdb, this immuneACCESS table contains in-frame sequences only and omits some clones. Under half of the omission traces to an unresolved V gene where checked; the cause of the rest is unknown. This sample comprises over 85,000 clones, around 68% of them detected only once. Less than 1.5% of the sample is held by the ten biggest clonotypes. Source material: PBMCs. These receptors originate from a female donor in good health and CMV-seronegative.

The chain has TRBV29-1 and TRBJ2-3; D is unclear. Trimming took off 3 bases at V and 0 bases at J, with 4 bases between the two ends. This CDR3 spans 12 amino acids. In germline, CDR1 is SQVTM, CDR2 ANQGSEA. The CDR3 protein is CSVEASTDTQYF. The CDR3 DNA follows: TGCAGCGTTGAGGCTAGCACAGATACGCAGTATTTT.

The V call is TRBV7-2, the J call TRBJ2-3; TRBD1 might be the D (5 bases). V was cut by 5 bases and J by 2 bases, with 11 bases left in between. Germline lookup yields CDR1 SGHTA and CDR2 FQGNSA. This CDR3 has 14 residues. Here the CDR3 reads CASSLRVVTDTQYF. CDR3 in DNA: TGTGCCAGCAGCCTCAGGGTAGTCACAGATACGCAGTATTTT. Using reference TRBV7-2 and TRBJ2-3 for the parts outside the CDR3, the full variable domain is GAGVSQSPSNKVTEKGKDVELRCDPISGHTALYWYRQSLGQGLEFLIYFQGNSAPDKSGLPSDRFSAERTGGSVSTLTIQRTQQEDSAVYLCASSLRVVTDTQYFGPGTRLTVL.

J is TRBJ1-4 and V is TRBV5-4, with a possible D match to TRBD1 (6 bases). The CDR3 is made up of 15 amino acids. V was pared by 2 bases and J by 6 bases, with 14 bases between. CDR1 SGHNT and CDR2 YYREEE come from the germline V gene (reference sequence). CDR3 region: CASSFFSGEDEKLFF. CDR3 bases: TGTGCCAGCAGCTTTTTTTCAGGGGAAGATGAAAAACTGTTTTTT.

The chain recombines TRBV28 with TRBJ2-7; 14 nucleotides agree with TRBD2. Germline trimming cut 5 bases from V and 5 bases from J; bases unmatched to any gene: 5. The V gene's germline CDR1 is MDHEN and CDR2 SYDVKM. CDR3 size: 15 residues. The CDR3 loop reads CASSPGTSGSHEQYF. The CDR3 DNA follows: TGTGCCAGCAGTCCTGGGACTAGCGGGAGTCACGAGCAGTACTTC. Supplemented by reference TRBV28 and TRBJ2-7, the full variable domain reads DVKVTQSSRYLVKRTGEKVFLECVQDMDHENMFWYRQDPGLGLRLIYFSYDVKMKEKGDIPEGYSVSREKKERFSLILESASTNQTSMYLCASSPGTSGSHEQYFGPGTRLTVT.

This clone was detected a few times. The V call is TRBV7-9, the J call TRBJ1-5, with D possibly matching TRBD1 (6 bases). From germline, CDR1 is SEHNR and CDR2 FQNEAQ (reference sequence). The CDR3 length is 14 residues. Trimming removed 9 bases from V and 5 bases from J, with 17 bases in between. CDR3 coding DNA: TGTGCCAGTCAGCGGCAGGGGAGGGATCAGCCCCAGCATTTT. Amino acid sequence: CASQRQGRDQPQHF.

DNA for the CDR3: TGTGCCAGCAGCTTGGCCCGGAGTTTCGCCTACGAGCAGTACTTC. Protein product: CASSLARSFAYEQYF. The chain uses TRBV28 and TRBJ2-7; D is unclear. V was pared by 6 bases and J by 2 bases, with 17 bases between. This CDR3 region has 15 residues. In germline, CDR1 is MDHEN, CDR2 SYDVKM. Combining the CDR3 with reference TRBV28 and TRBJ2-7 gives the whole variable domain DVKVTQSSRYLVKRTGEKVFLECVQDMDHENMFWYRQDPGLGLRLIYFSYDVKMKEKGDIPEGYSVSREKKERFSLILESASTNQTSMYLCASSLARSFAYEQYFGPGTRLTVT.

Only a few counts were recorded for this clone. The rearrangement uses TRBV27 and TRBJ2-1, with 10 bases aligning to TRBD2. This CDR3 has 14 residues. With 5 bases clipped from V and 9 bases from J, the junction kept 7 bases outside the gene matches. The germline V gene encodes CDR1 MNHEY and CDR2 SMNVEV (reference sequence). The CDR3 region has the DNA TGTGCCAGCAGTGAAAGCGGGAGGGCCCTTGAGCAGTTCTTC. Its translation: CASSESGRALEQFF.

This clone was detected only a few times. This sequence joins TRBV4-1 and TRBJ2-7; D is possibly TRBD2 (6 bases). CDR1 MGHRA and CDR2 YSYEKL come from the germline V gene. This CDR3 has 17 amino acids. Trimming stripped 3 bases from V and 0 bases from J, with 18 bases between. The CDR3 is CASSHPALGGNSYEQYF. DNA of the CDR3: TGCGCCAGCAGCCACCCCGCCCTGGGCGGGAACTCCTACGAGCAGTACTTC.

V is TRBV7-8 and J is TRBJ2-7; 10 bases fit TRBD2. There are 18 residues in the CDR3. From germline, CDR1 is SGHVS and CDR2 FQNEAQ. Unmatched junction bases numbered 13, after V lost 5 bases and J lost 0 bases. The CDR3 spells CASSQEGQLAGYSYEQYF. CDR3 DNA sequence: TGTGCCAGCAGCCAAGAGGGGCAACTAGCGGGATACTCCTACGAGCAGTACTTC. Supplemented by reference TRBV7-8 and TRBJ2-7, the full variable domain reads GAGVSQSPRYKVAKRGQDVALRCDPISGHVSLFWYQQALGQGPEFLTYFQNEAQLDKSGLPSDRFFAERPEGSVSTLKIQRTQQEDSAVYLCASSQEGQLAGYSYEQYFGPGTRLTVT.

The J gene is TRBJ1-2, the V gene TRBV5-4; D may be TRBD1 (5 bases). The germline gives CDR1 SGHNT, CDR2 YYREEE (reference sequence). Trimming took off 5 bases at V and 8 bases at J, with 25 bases between the two ends. The CDR3 is 16 residues long. The CDR3 coding sequence is TGTGCCAGCAGATCCAGGGTGGCGCCCGGAATTGGGGGCTACACCTTC. Protein product: CASRSRVAPGIGGYTF.

Points on this clone: One end of the junction varies from germline; a read error may be responsible. This rearrangement joins TRBV7-7 to TRBJ2-1; possibly TRBD1 for D (6 bases). CDR1 and CDR2 (germline): SSHAT, FNYEAQ (reference sequence). This CDR3 has 16 residues. For the CDR3, the DNA is TGTGCTAGCAGCTTTGTGCTGGGGGCCCCCTACAATGAGCAGTTCTTC. Amino acid sequence: CASSFVLGAPYNEQFF. Based on the CDR3 plus reference TRBV7-7 and TRBJ2-1, the full variable domain is GAGVSQSPRYKVTKRGQDVTLRCDPISSHATLYWYQQALGQGPEFLTYFNYEAQPDKSGLPSDRFSAERPEGSISTLTIQRTEQRDSAMYRCASSFVLGAPYNEQFFGPGTRLTVL.

The CDR3 protein is CASSERRGNLYGYTF. The DNA of the CDR3 is TGTGCCAGCAGTGAAAGGCGGGGGAACCTCTATGGCTACACCTTC. V usage is TRBV6-1 and J usage is TRBJ1-2; a possible D gene is TRBD1 (5 bases). V was trimmed by 2 bases and J by 4 bases, leaving 14 bases between them. Germline assignment: CDR1 MNHNS and CDR2 SASEGT. This CDR3 is 15 amino acids long.

This clone was observed a handful of times. The rearrangement uses TRBV6-4 and TRBJ1-6, with D possibly matching TRBD1 (5 bases). The V and J ends lost 3 bases and 8 bases respectively, with 17 bases between them. The CDR3 consists of 16 residues. The V gene's germline CDR1 is MRHNA and CDR2 SNTAGT. This CDR3 is CASSEYGDSAYSPLHF. DNA for the CDR3: TGTGCCAGCAGTGAGTACGGCGACAGTGCGTATTCACCCCTCCACTTT.

Here the CDR3 reads CAIRPDRRNTGELFF. CDR3 DNA sequence: TGTGCCATCAGACCGGACAGGCGAAACACCGGGGAGCTGTTTTTT. This rearrangement joins TRBV10-3 to TRBJ2-2, with TRBD1 identical over 7 bases. V gave up 6 bases and J gave up 2 bases; unmatched junction bases: 6. The V gene's germline CDR1 is ENHRY and CDR2 SYGVKD. This CDR3 comprises 15 residues.

In its sample, this clone was seen a few times. The rearrangement joins TRBV5-4 to TRBJ2-7, with a tentative D call TRBD2 (6 bases). This CDR3 is 14 amino acids long. The ends were cut back, 0 bases at V and 3 bases at J, with 10 bases in the middle. Germline loops: CDR1 SGHNT, CDR2 YYREEE (reference sequence). CDR3 region: CASSLGSGIYEQYF. The CDR3 bases are TGTGCCAGCAGCTTGGGTAGCGGTATCTACGAGCAGTACTTC.

The chain uses TRBV27 and TRBJ1-1; 10 bases agree with TRBD1. Trimming took 2 bases from V and 2 from J; bases not matched to a gene: 2. Germline V gene lookup returns CDR1 MNHEY and CDR2 SMNVEV (reference sequence). CDR3 length: 15 residues. The CDR3, as DNA: TGTGCCAGCAGTTTAAGGACAGGGGGAAACACTGAAGCTTTCTTT. It yields the protein CASSLRTGGNTEAFF.

V is TRBV6-1 and J is TRBJ2-1, with TRBD1 matching 8 bases. V dropped 7 bases and J dropped 3; count of bases not matched to a gene: 5. This CDR3 is built from 14 residues. The germline CDR1 and CDR2 sequences are MNHNS and SASEGT. The CDR3 DNA reads as TGTGCCAGCACAGCCGGGACAGGCTACAATGAGCAGTTCTTC. Translating it yields CASTAGTGYNEQFF.

The gene calls are TRBV14 and TRBJ1-1; maybe TRBD1 (6 bases). From germline, CDR1 is SGHDN and CDR2 FVKESK. The CDR3 has 15 amino acids. The V and J ends lost 3 bases and 1 base respectively, with 12 bases between them. The DNA of the CDR3 is TGTGCCAGCAGCCAGCAACAGGGACAGAACACTGAAGCTTTCTTT. It codes for CASSQQQGQNTEAFF.

V usage is TRBV19 and J usage is TRBJ1-1, with 9 bases aligning to TRBD1. The germline V gene has CDR1 LNHDA and CDR2 SQIVND (reference sequence). J gave up 1 base and V 6 bases, and 3 bases lay outside the gene matches. The CDR3 loop spans 14 amino acids. The CDR3 coding sequence is TGTGCCAGTAGGAAGGGACAGGGGAACACTGAAGCTTTCTTT. Protein: CASRKGQGNTEAFF.

This clone was recorded only once. The gene calls are TRBV28 and TRBJ1-1; D remains unclear. CDR3 size: 14 residues. V was pared by 5 bases and J by 11 bases, with 21 bases between. Germline assignment: CDR1 MDHEN and CDR2 SYDVKM. CDR3 protein: CASSPNPRAGRAFF. The CDR3 nucleotides are TGTGCCAGCAGTCCTAATCCACGGGCCGGGAGGGCTTTCTTT.

In this sample, this clone turned up a few times. The CDR3 loop is CATYPRVGELFF. As DNA, the CDR3 is TGTGCCACCTACCCGAGGGTCGGGGAGCTGTTTTTT. This sequence joins TRBV28 and TRBJ2-2, with TRBD2 as a possible D gene (5 bases). From germline, CDR1 is MDHEN and CDR2 SYDVKM. The CDR3 extends over 12 amino acids. Trimming pared 10 bases from V and 7 bases from J, leaving 13 bases between.

This chain uses TRBV15 with TRBJ1-2; tentative D call: TRBD1 (6 bases). This CDR3 has 12 amino acids. The germline CDR1 and CDR2 sequences are LNHNV and YYDKDF (reference sequence). Trimming shortened V by 5 bases and J by 7 bases, and 11 bases separated the two germline ends. The CDR3 sequence: CATSLDSFGYTF. The CDR3 region has the DNA TGTGCCACCAGCCTGGACAGCTTTGGCTACACCTTC.

This chain joins TRBV2 and TRBJ2-2, with a tentative D call TRBD2 (5 bases). CDR3 length equals 15 residues. Germline V lookup: CDR1 SNHLY, CDR2 FYNNEI. V lost 4 bases to trimming and J lost 1 base, with 10 bases between them. The CDR3 DNA sequence: TGTGCCAGCAGTGTAGGGAGTTGGAACACCGGGGAGCTGTTTTTT. Its protein is CASSVGSWNTGELFF.

The gene calls are TRBV20-1 and TRBJ1-1; D not resolved. The CDR3 has 11 amino acids. Germline CDR1 and CDR2: DFQATT and SNEGSKA (reference sequence). V gave up 6 bases and J gave up 3 bases, with 8 bases separating them. CDR3 DNA sequence: TGCAGTGCAAAAACAGACACTGAAGCTTTCTTT. Its translation: CSAKTDTEAFF.

CDR3 DNA sequence: TGCGCCAGCAGAGAAGGGGGCGCCGTCACTGAAGCTTTCTTT. Amino acids: CASREGGAVTEAFF. The chain recombines TRBV5-1 with TRBJ1-1, with TRBD1 matching 7 bases. V shed 5 bases, J shed 4 bases, and the junction held 8 bases outside the gene matches. The V gene's germline CDR1 is SGHRS and CDR2 YFSETQ. This CDR3 has 14 residues. The full variable domain, completed using reference TRBV5-1 and TRBJ1-1, is KAGVTQTPRYLIKTRGQQVTLSCSPISGHRSVSWYQQTPGQGLQFLFEYFSETQRNKGNFPGRFSGRQFSNSRSEMNVSTLELGDSALYLCASREGGAVTEAFFGQGTRLTVV.

This clone was recorded only once. The chain uses TRBV7-9 and TRBJ1-1; the match to TRBD1 covers 8 bases. The ends lost 1 base at V and 6 bases at J; junction bases unmatched: 7. CDR3 size: 15 residues. From germline, CDR1 is SEHNR and CDR2 FQNEAQ (reference sequence). Here the CDR3 reads CASSLVQGAGAEAFF. In DNA form, the CDR3 reads TGTGCCAGCAGCTTAGTCCAGGGGGCGGGAGCTGAAGCTTTCTTT. Full variable domain (remainder filled in from reference TRBV7-9 and TRBJ1-1): DTGVSQNPRHKITKRGQNVTFRCDPISEHNRLYWYRQTLGQGPEFLTYFQNEAQLEKSRLLSDRFSAERPKGSFSTLEIQRTEQGDSAMYLCASSLVQGAGAEAFFGQGTRLTVV.

V gene TRBV5-1 combines with J gene TRBJ2-7; perhaps TRBD1 as D (6 bases). The V end was cut by 4 bases, the J end by 3 bases, with 14 bases between. Looked up from germline, CDR1 is SGHRS and CDR2 is YFSETQ. This CDR3 has 14 residues. The CDR3: CASSQQGMNYEQYF. CDR3 sequence (DNA): TGCGCCAGCAGCCAACAGGGTATGAACTACGAGCAGTACTTC.

This sequence joins TRBV7-9 and TRBJ1-2; 7 bases agree with TRBD1. J gave up 0 bases and V 5 bases, and 9 bases lay outside the gene matches. The CDR3 contains 16 residues. Germline CDR1 and CDR2: SEHNR and FQNEAQ (reference sequence). CDR3 sequence: CASSPRDSLPNYGYTF. CDR3 DNA: TGTGCCAGCAGCCCCCGGGACAGTCTACCTAACTATGGCTACACCTTC.

The V gene is TRBV5-8, the J gene TRBJ2-7; 7 bases line up with TRBD1. Per germline, CDR1 SGHTS and CDR2 YDEGEE. The V segment lost 1 base and the J segment 4 bases; nucleotides outside the gene matches: 8. The CDR3 loop spans 15 amino acids. In nucleotides, the CDR3 is TGTGCCAGCAGCTTGTCGGGACAGCGACCTTACGAGCAGTACTTC. This sequence encodes CASSLSGQRPYEQYF.

The chain carries TRBV28 and TRBJ2-4, with no clear D. CDR3 size: 13 residues. Trimming cost V 5 bases and J 1 base, with 6 bases left between them. CDR1 and CDR2 from the germline V gene are MDHEN and SYDVKM. In DNA form, the CDR3 reads TGTGCCAGCAGTGCCGGGGCCAAAAACATTCAGTACTTC. This translates into CASSAGAKNIQYF.

In this sample, this clone turned up once. V and J are TRBV20-1 and TRBJ1-1, with D possibly being TRBD1 (6 bases). Deletions cut 5 bases from V and 5 bases from J, with 9 bases between. Germline V gives CDR1 DFQATT, CDR2 SNEGSKA (reference sequence). The CDR3 contains 11 residues. The CDR3: CSAGRGTEAFF. Here the CDR3 DNA reads TGCAGTGCTGGAAGGGGGACTGAAGCTTTCTTT.

The rearrangement joins TRBV4-1 to TRBJ2-7; 8 nucleotides agree with TRBD2. The length of the CDR3 is 16 residues. CDR1 and CDR2 (germline): MGHRA, YSYEKL. V gave up 1 base and J gave up 4 bases; unmatched junction bases: 9. CDR3 in DNA: TGCGCCAGCAGCCAAGTTCCTACGGGAGGGGGTTACGAGCAGTACTTC. Translation gives CASSQVPTGGGYEQYF.